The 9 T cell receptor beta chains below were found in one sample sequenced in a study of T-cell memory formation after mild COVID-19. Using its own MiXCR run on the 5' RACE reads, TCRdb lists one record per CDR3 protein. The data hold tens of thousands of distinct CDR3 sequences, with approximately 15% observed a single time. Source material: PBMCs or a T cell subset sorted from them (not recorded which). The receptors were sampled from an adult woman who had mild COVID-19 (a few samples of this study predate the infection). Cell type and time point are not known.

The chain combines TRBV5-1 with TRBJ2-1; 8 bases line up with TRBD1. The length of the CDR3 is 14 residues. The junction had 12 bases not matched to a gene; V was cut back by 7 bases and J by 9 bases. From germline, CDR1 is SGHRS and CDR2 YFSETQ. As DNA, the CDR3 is TGCGCCAGCCACGAGACAGGGGCAGAGGGTGAGCAGTTCTTC. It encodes CASHETGAEGEQFF. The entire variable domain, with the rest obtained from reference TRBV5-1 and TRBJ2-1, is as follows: KAGVTQTPRYLIKTRGQQVTLSCSPISGHRSVSWYQQTPGQGLQFLFEYFSETQRNKGNFPGRFSGRQFSNSRSEMNVSTLELGDSALYLCASHETGAEGEQFFGPGTRLTVL.

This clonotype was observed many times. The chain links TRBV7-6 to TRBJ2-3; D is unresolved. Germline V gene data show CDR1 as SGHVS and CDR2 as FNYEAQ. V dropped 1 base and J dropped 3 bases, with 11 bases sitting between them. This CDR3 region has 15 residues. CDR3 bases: TGTGCCAGCAGCTTAGTTGGGGAAGGAACAGATACGCAGTATTTT. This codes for CASSLVGEGTDTQYF.

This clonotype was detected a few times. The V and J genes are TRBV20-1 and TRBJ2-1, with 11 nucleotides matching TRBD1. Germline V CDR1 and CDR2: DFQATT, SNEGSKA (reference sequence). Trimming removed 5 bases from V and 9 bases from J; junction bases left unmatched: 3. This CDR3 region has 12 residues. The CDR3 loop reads CSAYGQGAEQFF. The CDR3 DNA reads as TGCAGTGCTTACGGACAGGGGGCTGAGCAGTTCTTC.

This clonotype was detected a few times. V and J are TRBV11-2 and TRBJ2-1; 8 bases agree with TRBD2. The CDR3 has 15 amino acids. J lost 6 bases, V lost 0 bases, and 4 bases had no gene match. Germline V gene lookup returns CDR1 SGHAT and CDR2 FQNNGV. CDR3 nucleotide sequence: TGTGCCAGCAGCTTAGAGGCGGGAGGAAGCAATGAGCAGTTCTTC. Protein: CASSLEAGGSNEQFF.

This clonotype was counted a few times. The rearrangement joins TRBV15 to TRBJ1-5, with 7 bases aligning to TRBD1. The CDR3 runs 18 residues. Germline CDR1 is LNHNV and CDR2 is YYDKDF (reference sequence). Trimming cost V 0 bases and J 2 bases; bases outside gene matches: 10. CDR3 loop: CATSRDSNTGVGNQPQHF. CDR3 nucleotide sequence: TGTGCCACCAGCAGAGACTCAAATACAGGGGTAGGCAATCAGCCCCAGCATTTT.

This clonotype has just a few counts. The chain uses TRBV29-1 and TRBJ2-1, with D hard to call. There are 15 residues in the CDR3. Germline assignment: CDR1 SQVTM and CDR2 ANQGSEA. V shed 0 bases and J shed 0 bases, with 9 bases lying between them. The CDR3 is CSVEDVRSSYNEQFF. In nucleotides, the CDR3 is TGCAGCGTTGAAGACGTTCGAAGCTCCTACAATGAGCAGTTCTTC.

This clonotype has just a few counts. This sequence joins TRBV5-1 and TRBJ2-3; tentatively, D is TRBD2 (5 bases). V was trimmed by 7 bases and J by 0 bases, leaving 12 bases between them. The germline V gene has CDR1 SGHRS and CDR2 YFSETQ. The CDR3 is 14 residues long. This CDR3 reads CASAGNPSTDTQYF. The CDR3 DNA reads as TGCGCCAGCGCGGGTAATCCTAGCACAGATACGCAGTATTTT.

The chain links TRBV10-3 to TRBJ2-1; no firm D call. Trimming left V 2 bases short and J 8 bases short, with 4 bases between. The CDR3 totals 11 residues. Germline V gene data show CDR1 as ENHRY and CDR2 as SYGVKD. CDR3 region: CAISERHEQFF. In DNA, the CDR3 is TGTGCCATCAGTGAGAGGCATGAGCAGTTCTTC.

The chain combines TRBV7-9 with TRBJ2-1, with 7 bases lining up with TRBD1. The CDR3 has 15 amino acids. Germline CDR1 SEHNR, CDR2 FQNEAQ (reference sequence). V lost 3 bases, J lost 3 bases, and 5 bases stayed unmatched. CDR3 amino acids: CASSFPGQHYNEQFF. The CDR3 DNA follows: TGTGCCAGCAGCTTTCCGGGACAGCACTACAATGAGCAGTTCTTC.